What follows are 2 T cell receptor beta chains derived from one specimen sequenced in a study of OX40 agonist ivuxolimab in advanced cancers. The protocol was immunoSEQ multiplex PCR, while the TCRdb copy is restricted to in-frame clones and leaves out a portion. The profile shows more than 80,000 clones, around 94% of them singletons. Here the sequenced sample was CD4+ or CD8+ T cells sorted from blood, taken in a trial of the OX40 agonist ivuxolimab. All receptors derive from an adult with an advanced solid tumor such as melanoma, head and neck, liver or kidney cancer.

The genes are TRBV19 and TRBJ1-2; 8 nucleotides align to TRBD1. Trimming took 6 bases from V and 4 from J; bases not matched to a gene: 7. CDR3 size: 14 residues. Germline-derived CDR1 and CDR2 are LNHDA and SQIVND (reference sequence). CDR3 sequence reads: CASSLDRGVYGYTF. In nucleotides, the CDR3 is TGTGCCAGTAGCCTTGACAGGGGTGTCTATGGCTACACCTTC.

The J gene is TRBJ1-2, the V gene TRBV27, with D possibly TRBD1 on 5 matching bases. Trimming removed 2 bases at V and 4 bases at J, with 14 bases between. The CDR3 covers 15 residues. From germline, CDR1 is MNHEY and CDR2 SMNVEV (reference sequence). The CDR3, as DNA: TGTGCCAGCAGTTTAGGGGCCCAGGGAACCTATGGCTACACCTTC. It is translated as CASSLGAQGTYGYTF.